One and the same sample provided the 5 T cell receptor beta chains below, sequenced in a study of blood T cells in healthy people across ages. A J-beta primer mix and a sample-barcoded 5' primer were used in a second PCR of about 7 to 12 cycles. Via MiXCR, TCRdb re-called the 5' RACE reads, giving one row per CDR3 protein. The profile shows around 800,000 distinct CDR3 sequences, about 62% of them singletons. Sequenced sample: blood. The receptors stem from a man aged 25 to 40 in good health.

Only a few counts were recorded for this clonotype. The rearrangement uses TRBV29-1 and TRBJ2-7; D unclear. This CDR3 spans 12 amino acids. V shed 7 bases and J shed 0 bases, with 10 bases lying between them. Germline values: CDR1 SQVTM, CDR2 ANQGSEA. The CDR3 nucleotides read TGCAGCGCAGAAGACCGCTCCTACGAGCAGTACTTC. Protein sequence: CSAEDRSYEQYF.

This clonotype was seen a few times. This chain uses TRBV5-5 with TRBJ1-4, with D perhaps matching TRBD1 (6 bases). The V end was cut by 4 bases, the J end by 4 bases, with 17 bases between. Germline CDR1 SGHKS, CDR2 YYEKEE (reference sequence). This CDR3 has 16 amino acids. DNA for the CDR3: TGTGCCAGCAGCCCCCGCTCGGGGACAAGTAATGAAAAACTGTTTTTT. Translation gives CASSPRSGTSNEKLFF.

The gene calls are TRBV29-1 and TRBJ2-7, with 11 bases fitting TRBD2. CDR1 SQVTM and CDR2 ANQGSEA come from the germline V gene. The CDR3 has 14 amino acids. V lost 4 bases, J lost 7 bases, and 9 bases stayed unmatched. The CDR3 protein is CSVATSGTYNEQYF. CDR3 nucleotide sequence: TGCAGCGTTGCGACTAGCGGGACCTACAATGAGCAGTACTTC.

This chain links TRBV28 with TRBJ2-5, with a possible D match to TRBD1 (6 bases). The J call is uncertain, as TRBJ2-7 better fits the DNA end. This CDR3 spans 14 amino acids. Germline assignment: CDR1 MDHEN and CDR2 SYDVKM. This chain's CDR3 is CASTGVWSSYEQYF. The CDR3 bases are TGTGCCAGCACAGGGGTTTGGAGCTCCTACGAGCAGTACTTC.

The sample holds a few counts of this clonotype. The CDR3, as DNA: TGTGCCAGCAGTGCGACACAGGGCTATAGCAATCAGCCCCAGCATTTT. Translation: CASSATQGYSNQPQHF. This chain links TRBV27 with TRBJ1-5, with D tentatively TRBD1 (6 bases). Looked up from germline, CDR1 is MNHEY and CDR2 is SMNVEV (reference sequence). V gave up 5 bases and J gave up 0 bases, with 14 bases separating them. The CDR3 sequence is 16 residues long.